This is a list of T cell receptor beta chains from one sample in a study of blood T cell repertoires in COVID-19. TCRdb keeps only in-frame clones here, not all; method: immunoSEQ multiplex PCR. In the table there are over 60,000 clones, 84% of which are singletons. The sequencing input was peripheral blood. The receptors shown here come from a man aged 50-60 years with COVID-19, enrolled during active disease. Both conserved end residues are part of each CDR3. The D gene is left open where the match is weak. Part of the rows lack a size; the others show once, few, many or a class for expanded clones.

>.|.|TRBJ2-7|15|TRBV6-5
TGTGCCAGCAGTTACGATGGACAGCCATCCTACGAGCAGTACTTC
CASSYDGQPSYEQYF
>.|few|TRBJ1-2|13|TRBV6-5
TGTGCCAGCAGTCCCAGGGGAAAAGGTGGCTACACCTTC
CASSPRGKGGYTF
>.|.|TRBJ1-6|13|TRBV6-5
TGTGCCAGCAGGGCAGGTGTAGGATCACCCCTCCACTTT
CASRAGVGSPLHF
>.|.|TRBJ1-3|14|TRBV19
TGTGCCTGTAAGCCGGGGTACTCTGGAAACACCATATATTTT
CACKPGYSGNTIYF
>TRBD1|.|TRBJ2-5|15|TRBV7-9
TGTGCCAGCAGCGACCGGGACAGGGGGATGGAGACCCAGTACTTC
CASSDRDRGMETQYF
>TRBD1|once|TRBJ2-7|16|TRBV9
TGTGCCAGCAGCCCACGGACAGGAGGCGCCTCTAGCGAGCAGTACTTC
CASSPRTGGASSEQYF
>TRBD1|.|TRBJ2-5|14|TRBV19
TGTGCCAGTAGTATCTCCAGGGGGCGCGAGACCCAGTACTTC
CASSISRGRETQYF
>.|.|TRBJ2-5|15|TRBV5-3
TGTGCCAGAAGCCACCCGCTTGCAGGAGGGGAGACCCAGTACTTC
CARSHPLAGGETQYF
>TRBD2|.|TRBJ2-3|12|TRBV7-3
TGTGCCAGCGGGTCTAGCGGGGGGATTCAGTATTTT
CASGSSGGIQYF
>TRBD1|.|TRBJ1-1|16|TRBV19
TGTGCCAGTAGTATAAGGACAGGGGATGTTGCCACTGAAGCTTTCTTT
CASSIRTGDVATEAFF
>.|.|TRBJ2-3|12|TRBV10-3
TGTGCCATCAGTGAGTCGAGGGATACGCAGTATTTT
CAISESRDTQYF
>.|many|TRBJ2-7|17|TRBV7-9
TGTGCCAGCAGCTTAAGCACGTCGGGACTGACAAATTACGAGCAGTACTTC
CASSLSTSGLTNYEQYF
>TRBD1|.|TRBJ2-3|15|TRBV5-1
TGCGCCAGCAGCCCTCAGGGGGCGAGCACAGATACGCAGTATTTT
CASSPQGASTDTQYF
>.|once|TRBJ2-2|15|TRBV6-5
TGTGCCAGCAGTTCCCTGCCGAGGAACACCGGGGAGCTGTTTTTT
CASSSLPRNTGELFF
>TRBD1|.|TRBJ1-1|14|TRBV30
TGTGCCTGCTCTCCGGGACAGATGAACACTGAAGCTTTCTTT
CACSPGQMNTEAFF
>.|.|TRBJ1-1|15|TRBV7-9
TGTGCCAGCAGCTTAGCCGGAGGGATGGGCACTGAAGCTTTCTTT
CASSLAGGMGTEAFF
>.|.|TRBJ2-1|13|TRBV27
TGTGCCAGCAGTTTACGGGGAAGGAATGAGCAGTTCTTC
CASSLRGRNEQFF
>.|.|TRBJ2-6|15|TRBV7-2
TGTGCCAGCAGCCCCCGGTACTCTGGGGCCAACGTCCTGACTTTC
CASSPRYSGANVLTF
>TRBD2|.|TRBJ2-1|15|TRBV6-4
TGTGCCAGCAGTCGACTAGCGGGGGAGTCGTATGAGCAGTTCTTC
CASSRLAGESYEQFF
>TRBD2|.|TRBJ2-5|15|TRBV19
TGTGCCAGTGCCAGATTATGGGGAGGGTCAGAGACCCAGTACTTC
CASARLWGGSETQYF
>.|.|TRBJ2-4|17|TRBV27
TGTGCCAGCAGTTCTACCAGGGGACCGGGAGCCAAAAACATTCAGTACTTC
CASSSTRGPGAKNIQYF
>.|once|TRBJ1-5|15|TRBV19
TGTGCCAGTAGTATAGTTGAAGGGGGCAATCAGCCCCAGCATTTT
CASSIVEGGNQPQHF
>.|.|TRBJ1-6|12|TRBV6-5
TGTGCCAGCAGTTACACGAGGTCACCCCTCCACTTT
CASSYTRSPLHF
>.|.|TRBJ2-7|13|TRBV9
TGTGCCAGCAGCGGGGGGCCGGGGTACGAGCAGTACTTC
CASSGGPGYEQYF
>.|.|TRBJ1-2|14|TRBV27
TGTGCCAGCAGTTTAAGGGTAGGGGTCTATGGCTACACCTTC
CASSLRVGVYGYTF
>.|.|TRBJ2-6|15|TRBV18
TGTGCCAGCTCACTACAGGCTTCTGGGGCCAACGTCCTGACTTTC
CASSLQASGANVLTF
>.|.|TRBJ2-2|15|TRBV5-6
TGTGCCAGCAGCTTCGCTCGGACTTCCACCGGGGAGCTGTTTTTT
CASSFARTSTGELFF
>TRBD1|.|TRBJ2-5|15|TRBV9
TGTGCCAGCAGCGTAGGGGACAGGTACCAAGAGACCCAGTACTTC
CASSVGDRYQETQYF
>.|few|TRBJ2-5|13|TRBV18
TGTGCCAGCTCACCGAGTAGGAGAGAGACCCAGTACTTC
CASSPSRRETQYF
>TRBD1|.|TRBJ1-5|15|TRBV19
TGTGCCAGTAGTATAGCCCACAGGGGTGCTCAGCCCCAGCATTTT
CASSIAHRGAQPQHF
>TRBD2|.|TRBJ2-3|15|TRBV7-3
TGTGCCAGCAGCTCCACGGGGGGAACTGAGGATACGCAGTATTTT
CASSSTGGTEDTQYF
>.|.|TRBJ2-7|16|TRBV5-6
TGTGCCAGCAGCTTGGATGGCGGGGGCCCCTCCTACGAGCAGTACTTC
CASSLDGGGPSYEQYF
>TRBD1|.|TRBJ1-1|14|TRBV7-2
TGTGCCAGCAGCACCAGACAGGGGAACACTGAAGCTTTCTTT
CASSTRQGNTEAFF
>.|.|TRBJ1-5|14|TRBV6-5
TGTGCCAGCAGGTGGGACTATAGCAATCAGCCCCAGCATTTT
CASRWDYSNQPQHF
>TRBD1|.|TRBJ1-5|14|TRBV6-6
TGTGCCAGCAGTTACGGGACAGCAAATCAGCCCCAGCATTTT
CASSYGTANQPQHF
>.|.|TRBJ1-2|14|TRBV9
TGTGCCAGCAGCGTAGTGTCGGGTCGCGGTGGCTACACCTTC
CASSVVSGRGGYTF
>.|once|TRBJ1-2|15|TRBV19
TGTGCCAGTAGTATAGATAATCCGGGTGGCTATGGCTACACCTTC
CASSIDNPGGYGYTF
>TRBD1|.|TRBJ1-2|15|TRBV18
TGTGCCAGCTCACTCCCGGGACAGGGTAACTATGGCTACACCTTC
CASSLPGQGNYGYTF
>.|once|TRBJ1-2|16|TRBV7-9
TGTGCCAGCAGCTTATATCGTTTCGGTGTGGACTATGGCTACACCTTC
CASSLYRFGVDYGYTF
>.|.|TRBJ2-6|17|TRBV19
TGTGCCAGTAGTAGGGACATTATAAGCTCTGGGGCCAACGTCCTGACTTTC
CASSRDIISSGANVLTF
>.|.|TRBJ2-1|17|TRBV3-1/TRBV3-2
TGTGCCAGCAGCCAACCGGGTTGGGGGGGGCTCAACAATGAGCAGTTCTTC
CASSQPGWGGLNNEQFF
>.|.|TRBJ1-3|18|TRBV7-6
TGTGCCAGCTTGGAGAGTAGCCAGGGCCCCGCCTCTGGAAACACCATATATTTT
CASLESSQGPASGNTIYF
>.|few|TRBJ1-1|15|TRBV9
TGTGCCAGCAGCGGTCAGGGTGGTATGAACACTGAAGCTTTCTTT
CASSGQGGMNTEAFF
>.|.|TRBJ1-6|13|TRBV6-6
TGTGCCAGCGGCGGGGGGTGGAGTTCACCCCTCCACTTT
CASGGGWSSPLHF
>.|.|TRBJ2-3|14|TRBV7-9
TGTGCCAGCAGCTTAGGCCACGTCCAGGATACGCAGTATTTT
CASSLGHVQDTQYF
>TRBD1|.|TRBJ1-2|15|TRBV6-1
TGTGCCAGCAGTGAAGGCTCAGGGGGAGTGTATGGCTACACCTTC
CASSEGSGGVYGYTF
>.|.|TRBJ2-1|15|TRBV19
TGTGCCAGTAGTATAGTCTACGCCTTCGGCAATGAGCAGTTCTTC
CASSIVYAFGNEQFF
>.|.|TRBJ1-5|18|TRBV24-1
TGTGCCACCAGTGATTTAAAGGAGTCGACAGTCTCGTATCAGCCCCAGCATTTT
CATSDLKESTVSYQPQHF
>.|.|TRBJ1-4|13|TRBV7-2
TGTGCCAGCAGCTTCACGGGGGACGAAAAACTGTTTTTT
CASSFTGDEKLFF
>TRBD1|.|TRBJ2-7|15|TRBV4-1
TGCGCCAGCAGCCAAGATTACAGGGGGTCCTACGAGCAGTACTTC
CASSQDYRGSYEQYF
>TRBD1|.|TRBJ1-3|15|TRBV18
TGTGCCAGCTCACCGGGACAGGGAGGTGGAAACACCATATATTTT
CASSPGQGGGNTIYF
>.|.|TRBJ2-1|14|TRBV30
TGTGCCTGCCATACAGAGGGTGCCTACAATGAGCAGTTCTTC
CACHTEGAYNEQFF
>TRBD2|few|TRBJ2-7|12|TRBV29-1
TGCAGCGTGACTAGCGGGGGATACGAGCAGTACTTC
CSVTSGGYEQYF